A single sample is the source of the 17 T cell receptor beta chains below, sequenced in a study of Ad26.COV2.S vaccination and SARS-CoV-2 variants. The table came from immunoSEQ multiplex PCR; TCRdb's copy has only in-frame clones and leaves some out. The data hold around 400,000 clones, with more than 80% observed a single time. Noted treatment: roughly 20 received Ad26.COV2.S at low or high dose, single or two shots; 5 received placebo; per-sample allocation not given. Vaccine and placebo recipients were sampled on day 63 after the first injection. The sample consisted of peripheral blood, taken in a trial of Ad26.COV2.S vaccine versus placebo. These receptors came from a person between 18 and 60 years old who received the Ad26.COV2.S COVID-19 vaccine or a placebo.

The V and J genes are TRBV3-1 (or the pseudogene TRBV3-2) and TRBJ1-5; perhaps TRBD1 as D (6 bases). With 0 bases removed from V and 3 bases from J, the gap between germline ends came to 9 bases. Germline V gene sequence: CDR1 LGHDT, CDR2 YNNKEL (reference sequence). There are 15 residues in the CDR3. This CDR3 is CASSQDPGANQPQHF. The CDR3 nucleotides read TGTGCCAGCAGCCAAGACCCAGGGGCCAATCAGCCCCAGCATTTT.

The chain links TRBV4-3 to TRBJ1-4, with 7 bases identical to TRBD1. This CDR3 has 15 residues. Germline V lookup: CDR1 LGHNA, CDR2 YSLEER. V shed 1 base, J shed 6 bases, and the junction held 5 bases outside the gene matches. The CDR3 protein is CASSQGTGVHEKLFF. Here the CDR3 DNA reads TGCGCCAGCAGCCAAGGAACAGGGGTCCATGAAAAACTGTTTTTT.

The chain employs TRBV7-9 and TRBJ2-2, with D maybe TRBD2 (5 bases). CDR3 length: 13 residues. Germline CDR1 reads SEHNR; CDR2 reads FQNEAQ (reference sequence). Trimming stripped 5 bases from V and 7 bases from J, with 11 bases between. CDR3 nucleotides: TGTGCCAGCAGCCTACTTGGGAGCGGGGAGCTGTTTTTT. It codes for CASSLLGSGELFF.

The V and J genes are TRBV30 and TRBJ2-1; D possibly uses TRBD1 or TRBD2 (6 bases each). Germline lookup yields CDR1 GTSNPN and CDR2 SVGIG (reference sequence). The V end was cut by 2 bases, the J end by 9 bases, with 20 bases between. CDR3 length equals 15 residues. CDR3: CAWSPAGGGLGEQFF. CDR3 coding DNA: TGTGCCTGGAGTCCAGCCGGAGGGGGTCTAGGTGAGCAGTTCTTC.

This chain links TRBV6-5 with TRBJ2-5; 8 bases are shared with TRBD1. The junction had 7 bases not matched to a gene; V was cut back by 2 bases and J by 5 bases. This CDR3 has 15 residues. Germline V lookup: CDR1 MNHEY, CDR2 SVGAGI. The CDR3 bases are TGTGCCAGCAGTTACGAGCAGGGGGCCTCGGAGACCCAGTACTTC. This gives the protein CASSYEQGASETQYF.

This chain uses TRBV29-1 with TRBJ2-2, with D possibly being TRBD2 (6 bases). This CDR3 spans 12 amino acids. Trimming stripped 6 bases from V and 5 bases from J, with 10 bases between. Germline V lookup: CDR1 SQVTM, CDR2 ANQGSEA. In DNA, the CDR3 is TGCAGCGTGGCGGGACCAACCGGGGAGCTGTTTTTT. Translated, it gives CSVAGPTGELFF.

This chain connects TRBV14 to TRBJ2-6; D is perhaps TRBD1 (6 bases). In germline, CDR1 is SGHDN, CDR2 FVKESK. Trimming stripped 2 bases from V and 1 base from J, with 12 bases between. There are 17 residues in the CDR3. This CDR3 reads CASSQYRVESGANVLTF. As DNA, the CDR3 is TGTGCCAGCAGCCAATACAGGGTAGAGTCTGGGGCCAACGTCCTGACTTTC.

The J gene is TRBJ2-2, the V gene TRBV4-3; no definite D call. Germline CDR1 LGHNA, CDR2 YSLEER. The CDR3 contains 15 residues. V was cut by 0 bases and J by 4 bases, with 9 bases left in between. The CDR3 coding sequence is TGCGCCAGCAGCCAAGAAGGGTTTAGCACCGGGGAGCTGTTTTTT. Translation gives CASSQEGFSTGELFF.

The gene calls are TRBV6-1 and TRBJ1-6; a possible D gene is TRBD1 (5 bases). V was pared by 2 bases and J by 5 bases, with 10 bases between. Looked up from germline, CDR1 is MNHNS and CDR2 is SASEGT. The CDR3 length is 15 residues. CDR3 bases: TGTGCCAGCAGTGAACTTGGAGGGGATAATTCACCCCTCCACTTT. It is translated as CASSELGGDNSPLHF.

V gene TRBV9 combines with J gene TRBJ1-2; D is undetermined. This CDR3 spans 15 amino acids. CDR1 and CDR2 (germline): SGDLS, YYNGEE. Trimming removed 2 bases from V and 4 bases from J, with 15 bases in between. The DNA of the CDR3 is TGTGCCAGCAGCGTGGGGAGGGCCAGATTCTATGGCTACACCTTC. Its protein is CASSVGRARFYGYTF.

DNA for the CDR3: TGTGCCAGCAGTTACCAGACCCCCTACGAGCAGTACTTC. This encodes CASSYQTPYEQYF. The V and J genes are TRBV6-2 or TRBV6-3 and TRBJ2-7, with D uncertain. The CDR3 covers 13 residues. V was clipped by 2 bases and J by 2 bases, with 7 bases between them. The germline gives CDR1 MNHEY, CDR2 SVGEGT.

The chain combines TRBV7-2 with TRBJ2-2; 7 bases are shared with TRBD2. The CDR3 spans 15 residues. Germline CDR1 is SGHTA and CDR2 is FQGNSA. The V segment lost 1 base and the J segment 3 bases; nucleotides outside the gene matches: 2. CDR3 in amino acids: CASSLVAGDTGELFF. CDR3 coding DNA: TGTGCCAGCAGCTTAGTTGCGGGAGACACCGGGGAGCTGTTTTTT.

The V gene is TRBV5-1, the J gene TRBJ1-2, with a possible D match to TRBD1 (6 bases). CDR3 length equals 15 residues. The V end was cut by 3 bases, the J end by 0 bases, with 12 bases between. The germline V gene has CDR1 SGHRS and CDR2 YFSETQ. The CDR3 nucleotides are TGCGCCAGCAGCTCCGGACAGAGTGCTAACTATGGCTACACCTTC. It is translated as CASSSGQSANYGYTF. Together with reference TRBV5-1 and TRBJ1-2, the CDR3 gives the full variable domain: KAGVTQTPRYLIKTRGQQVTLSCSPISGHRSVSWYQQTPGQGLQFLFEYFSETQRNKGNFPGRFSGRQFSNSRSEMNVSTLELGDSALYLCASSSGQSANYGYTFGSGTRLTVV.

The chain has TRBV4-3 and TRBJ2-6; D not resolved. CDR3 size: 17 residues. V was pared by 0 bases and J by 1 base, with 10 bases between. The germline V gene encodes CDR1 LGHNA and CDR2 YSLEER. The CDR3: CASSQDYRISGANVLTF. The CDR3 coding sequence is TGCGCCAGCAGCCAAGATTATCGCATTTCTGGGGCCAACGTCCTGACTTTC.

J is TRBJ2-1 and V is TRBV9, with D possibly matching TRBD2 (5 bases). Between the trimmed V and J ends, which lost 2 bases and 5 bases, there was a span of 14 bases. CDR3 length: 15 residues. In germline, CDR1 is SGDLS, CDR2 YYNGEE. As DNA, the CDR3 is TGTGCCAGCAGCGTCCCGGGGTCCGGGGACAATGAGCAGTTCTTC. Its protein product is CASSVPGSGDNEQFF.

In DNA, the CDR3 is TGTGCCAGCAGCCTCGGGACTAGCGGAATCGAGCAGTTCTTC. Translation gives CASSLGTSGIEQFF. The chain carries TRBV7-2 and TRBJ2-1; 11 nucleotides match TRBD2. Trimming took 5 bases from V and 10 from J; bases not matched to a gene: 7. There are 14 residues in the CDR3. The germline V gene encodes CDR1 SGHTA and CDR2 FQGNSA.

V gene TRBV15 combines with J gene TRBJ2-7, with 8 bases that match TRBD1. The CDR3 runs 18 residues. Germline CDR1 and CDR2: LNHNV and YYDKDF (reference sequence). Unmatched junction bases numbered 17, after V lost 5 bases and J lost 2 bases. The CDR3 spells CATSDNRDRPTFAYEQYF. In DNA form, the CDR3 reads TGTGCCACCAGCGACAACCGGGACAGGCCTACGTTTGCCTACGAGCAGTACTTC. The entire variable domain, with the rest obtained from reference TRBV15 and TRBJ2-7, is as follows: DAMVIQNPRYQVTQFGKPVTLSCSQTLNHNVMYWYQQKSSQAPKLLFHYYDKDFNNEADTPDNFQSRRPNTSFCFLDIRSPGLGDTAMYLCATSDNRDRPTFAYEQYFGPGTRLTVT.